Listed here is a single TCR beta chain. The target antigen is unknown. The CDR3 length is 13 residues. V was clipped by 3 bases and J by 6 bases, with 8 bases between them. CDR1 and CDR2 from the germline V gene are KGHSH and LQKENI. The data derive from a study of cytomegalovirus exposure and HLA in healthy donors. Only in-frame clones appear in the TCRdb table, and some are missing; sequencing was by immunoSEQ multiplex PCR. The sample has roughly 100,000 clones, around 89% seen once. Whole-study findings and limits: One later analysis, an examination of the 100 to 150 validation repertoires, found that first-cohort TCR clusters tended to co-occur in them. The study put 150 or so TCR beta chains on its list as cytomegalovirus-associated. Among TCR sequences, most were rare, though some public TCRs appeared in many donors. As was reported, the classifier diagnosed cytomegalovirus status with high specificity and sensitivity.

Sequenced material: PBMCs. The V gene is TRBV18, the J gene TRBJ2-2; TRBD1 is a possible D gene (5 bases). The sequence derives from a woman between 18 and 29 years old in good health and CMV-seropositive. CDR3 sequence (DNA): TGTGCCAGCTCACCTCAAGGGGCCGGGGAGCTGTTTTTT. As protein: CASSPQGAGELFF.